The clone carrying this TCR beta chain was detected a few times. Its antigen is unknown. V was clipped by 3 bases and J by 5 bases; unmatched bases: 4. The CDR3 spans 14 residues. Germline CDR1 DFQATT, CDR2 SNEGSKA (reference sequence). This sample was taken from a study of identical twins. Study-wide results and limits: Cross-sectional statistics underpinned the conclusions; the same donors were not followed. Part of the zero-insertion signal could reflect confounding by invariant MAIT and iNKT cells.

TCRdb reprocessed the 5' RACE reads with MiXCR, giving one entry per CDR3 protein. The table has hundreds of thousands of distinct CDR3 sequences, around 8.8% seen once. These same records also appear under a second study, on yellow fever vaccine responses in identical twins.

This sequence joins TRBV20-1 and TRBJ1-6; 7 positions agree with TRBD1. The TCR sequence derives from a woman between 18 and 29 years old in good health. Sequencing was carried out using memory (CD45RO+) T cells sorted from blood. CDR3 protein: CSARPGTDNSPLHF. DNA of the CDR3: TGCAGTGCTAGGCCCGGGACAGATAATTCACCCCTCCACTTT.